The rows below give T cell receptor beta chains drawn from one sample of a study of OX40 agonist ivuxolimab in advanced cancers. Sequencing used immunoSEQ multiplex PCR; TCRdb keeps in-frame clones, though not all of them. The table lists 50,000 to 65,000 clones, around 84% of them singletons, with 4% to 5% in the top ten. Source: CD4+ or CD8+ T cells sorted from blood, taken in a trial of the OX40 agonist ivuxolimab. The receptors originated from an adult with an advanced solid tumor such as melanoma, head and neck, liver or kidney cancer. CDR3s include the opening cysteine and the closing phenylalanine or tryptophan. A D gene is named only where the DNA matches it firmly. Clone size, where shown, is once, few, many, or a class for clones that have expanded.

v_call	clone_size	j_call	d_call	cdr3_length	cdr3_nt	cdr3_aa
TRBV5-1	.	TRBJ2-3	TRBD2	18	TGCGCCAGCAGCCAAGGTGGGCTAGCGGGGGGGCAAGGAGATACGCAGTATTTT	CASSQGGLAGGQGDTQYF
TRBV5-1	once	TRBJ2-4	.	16	TGCGCCAGCAGCTTGGATCAGGGAATAGCCAAAAACATTCAGTACTTC	CASSLDQGIAKNIQYF
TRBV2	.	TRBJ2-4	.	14	TGTGCCAGCCAAGGGTTAGCAACGGGGAACATTCAGTACTTC	CASQGLATGNIQYF
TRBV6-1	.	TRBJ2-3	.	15	TGTGCCAGCGGACCTCTGGGGGTGATCACAGATACGCAGTATTTT	CASGPLGVITDTQYF
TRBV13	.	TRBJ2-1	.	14	TGTGCCAGCAGCCTAGAAGGGGGGTGGAATGAGCAGTTCTTC	CASSLEGGWNEQFF
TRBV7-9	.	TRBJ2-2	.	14	TGTGCCAGCAGCTTAATGGAAAACACCGGGGAGCTGTTTTTT	CASSLMENTGELFF
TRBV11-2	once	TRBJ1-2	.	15	TGTGCCAGCAGCTTAGATTTGGGTTACAGGGATGGCTACACCTTC	CASSLDLGYRDGYTF
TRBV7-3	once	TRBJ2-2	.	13	TGTGCCAGCAGCTTAAACCCCCCCCGGGAGCTGTTTTTT	CASSLNPPRELFF
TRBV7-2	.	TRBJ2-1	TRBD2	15	TGTGCCAGCAGCTTTCTAGCGGGAGCCTTCAATGAGCAGTTCTTC	CASSFLAGAFNEQFF
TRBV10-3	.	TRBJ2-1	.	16	TGTGCCATCAGTGATAGACTGGCCCTCTCCTACAATGAGCAGTTCTTC	CAISDRLALSYNEQFF
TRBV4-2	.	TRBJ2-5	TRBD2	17	TGTGCCAGCAGCCGCCGCGCCGGGACTAGCGTGTCAGAGACCCAGTACTTC	CASSRRAGTSVSETQYF
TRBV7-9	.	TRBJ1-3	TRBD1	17	TGTGCCAGCAGCCAAGACCCGGGGACAGCCTCTGGAAACACCATATATTTT	CASSQDPGTASGNTIYF
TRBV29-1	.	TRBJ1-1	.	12	TGCAGCGCCAGGGGCCAGTGGGCTGAAGCTTTCTTT	CSARGQWAEAFF
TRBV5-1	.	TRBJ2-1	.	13	TGCGCCAGCAGCTGGTGGTTCGACAATGAGCAGTTCTTC	CASSWWFDNEQFF
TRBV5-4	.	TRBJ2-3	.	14	TGTGCCAGCAGCTTGTCAGGTTTGGTTTATACGCAGTATTTT	CASSLSGLVYTQYF
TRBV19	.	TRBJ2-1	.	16	TGTGCCAGTATTCCCTCAGGACAAGATCCATTCAATGAGCAGTTCTTC	CASIPSGQDPFNEQFF
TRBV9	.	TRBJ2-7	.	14	TGTGCCAGCAGCGTATTCGGGGGATCCTACGAGCAGTACTTC	CASSVFGGSYEQYF
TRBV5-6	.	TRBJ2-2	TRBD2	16	TGTGCCAGCAGCTACGCGGCTAGCGGAAACACCGGGGAGCTGTTTTTT	CASSYAASGNTGELFF
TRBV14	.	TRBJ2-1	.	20	TGTGCCAGCAGCACCCGGGGGTATGAATGGGCGGTCAGCTCCTACAATGAGCAGTTCTTC	CASSTRGYEWAVSSYNEQFF
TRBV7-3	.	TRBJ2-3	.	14	TGTGCCAGCAGCTGGGGGGTCTCGACAGATACGCAGTATTTT	CASSWGVSTDTQYF
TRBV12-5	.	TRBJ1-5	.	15	TGTGCTAGTGGAAGCGGGGTACAAATCAATCAGCCCCAGCATTTT	CASGSGVQINQPQHF
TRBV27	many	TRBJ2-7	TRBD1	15	TGTGCCAGCAGCCGAAAGGGACAGGGGGCCTACGAGCAGTACTTC	CASSRKGQGAYEQYF
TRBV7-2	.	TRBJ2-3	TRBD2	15	TGTGCCAGCAGCCGGGGACTAGCGGGAGCAGATACGCAGTATTTT	CASSRGLAGADTQYF
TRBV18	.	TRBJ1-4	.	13	TGTGCCAGCTCTTCGAGGAGGGATGAAAAACTGTTTTTT	CASSSRRDEKLFF
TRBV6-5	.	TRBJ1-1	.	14	TGTGCCAGCACCCGGGCCGCGGAGGGGACTGAAGCTTTCTTT	CASTRAAEGTEAFF
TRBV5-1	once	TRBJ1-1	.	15	TGCGCCAGCAGCTTTGACATAGGCGGGAACACTGAAGCTTTCTTT	CASSFDIGGNTEAFF
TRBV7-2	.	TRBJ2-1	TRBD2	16	TGTGCCAGCAGCCCCAGGGCGACTAGCGGGAGTGGTGAGCAGTTCTTC	CASSPRATSGSGEQFF
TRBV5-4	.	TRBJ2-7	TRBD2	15	TGTGCCAGCAGCGGGACTAGCGGGAGACTCGACGAGCAGTACTTC	CASSGTSGRLDEQYF
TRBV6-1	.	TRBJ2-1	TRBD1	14	TGTGCCAGCACCCCAGGGGGCGCATACAATGAGCAGTTCTTC	CASTPGGAYNEQFF
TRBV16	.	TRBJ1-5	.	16	TGTGCCAGCAGCCAATCAGGCGGGGGCCGCAATCAGCCCCAGCATTTT	CASSQSGGGRNQPQHF
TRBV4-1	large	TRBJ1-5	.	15	TGCGCCAGCAGCCAAGATTGGGACAGCAATCAGCCCCAGCATTTT	CASSQDWDSNQPQHF